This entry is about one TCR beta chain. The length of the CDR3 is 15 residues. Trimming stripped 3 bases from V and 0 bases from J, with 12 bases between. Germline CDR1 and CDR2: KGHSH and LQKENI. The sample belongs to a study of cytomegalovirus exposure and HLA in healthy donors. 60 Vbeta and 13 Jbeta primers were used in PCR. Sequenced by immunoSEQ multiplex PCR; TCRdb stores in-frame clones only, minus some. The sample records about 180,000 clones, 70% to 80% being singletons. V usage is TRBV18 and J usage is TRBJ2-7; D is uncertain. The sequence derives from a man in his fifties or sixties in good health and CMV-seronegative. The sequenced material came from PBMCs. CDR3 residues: CASSPRDSYSYEQYF. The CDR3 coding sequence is TGTGCCAGCTCACCTCGAGACTCCTACTCCTACGAGCAGTACTTC.